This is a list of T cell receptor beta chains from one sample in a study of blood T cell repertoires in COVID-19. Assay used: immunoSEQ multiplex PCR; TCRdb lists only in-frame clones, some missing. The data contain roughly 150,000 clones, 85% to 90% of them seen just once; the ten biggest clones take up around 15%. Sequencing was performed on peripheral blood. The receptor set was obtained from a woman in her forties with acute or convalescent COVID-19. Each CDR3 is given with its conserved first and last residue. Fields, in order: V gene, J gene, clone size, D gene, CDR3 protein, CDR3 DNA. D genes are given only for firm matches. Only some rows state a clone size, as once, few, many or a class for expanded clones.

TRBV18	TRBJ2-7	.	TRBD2	CASSRTSGGAKYEQYF	TGTGCCAGCTCGCGCACTAGCGGGGGGGCTAAATACGAGCAGTACTTC
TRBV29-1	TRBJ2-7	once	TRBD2	CSVGSAGGSREQYF	TGCAGCGTTGGTTCCGCGGGAGGCTCGCGGGAGCAGTACTTC
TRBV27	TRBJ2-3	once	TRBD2	CASSRGSGGTDTQYF	TGTGCCAGCAGCAGAGGGAGCGGGGGAACAGATACGCAGTATTTT
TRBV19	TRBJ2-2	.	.	CASSRKWAGLNPGELFF	TGTGCCAGTAGTCGAAAATGGGCAGGGTTGAATCCCGGGGAGCTGTTTTTT
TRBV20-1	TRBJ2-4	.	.	CSASSRNIQYF	TGCAGTGCCTCCTCCCGGAACATTCAGTACTTC
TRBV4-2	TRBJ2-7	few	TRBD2	CASSQATSGGGAYEQYF	TGTGCCAGCAGCCAAGCCACTAGCGGGGGTGGGGCCTACGAGCAGTACTTC
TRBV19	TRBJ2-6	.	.	CASSQQGGSGANVLTF	TGTGCCAGTAGTCAACAGGGGGGGTCTGGGGCCAACGTCCTGACTTTC
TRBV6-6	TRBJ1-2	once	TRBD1	CASSYSGQGNRGYTF	TGTGCCAGCAGTTACTCGGGACAGGGGAATAGAGGCTACACCTTC
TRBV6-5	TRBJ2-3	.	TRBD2	CASSTLAGLDTQYF	TGTGCCAGCAGCACTCTAGCGGGGTTAGATACGCAGTATTTT
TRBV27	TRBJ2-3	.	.	CASSLGSGTQYF	TGTGCCAGCAGCCTTGGGTCAGGTACGCAGTATTTT
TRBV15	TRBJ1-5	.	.	CATSRESPSSNQPQHF	TGTGCCACCAGCAGAGAGTCACCGAGTAGCAATCAGCCCCAGCATTTT
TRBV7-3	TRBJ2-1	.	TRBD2	CASSLTSGDYNEQFF	TGTGCCAGCAGCCTGACTAGCGGGGATTACAATGAGCAGTTCTTC
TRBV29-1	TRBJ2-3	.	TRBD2	CSVEVWLREVPDTQYF	TGCAGCGTTGAGGTGTGGTTGCGGGAGGTACCAGATACGCAGTATTTT
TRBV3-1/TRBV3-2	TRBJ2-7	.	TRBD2	CASSPIAGGLGEQYF	TGTGCCAGCAGTCCTATAGCGGGGGGGCTGGGCGAGCAGTACTTC
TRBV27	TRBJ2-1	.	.	CASSEGGSSYNEQFF	TGTGCCAGCAGCGAGGGAGGAAGCTCCTACAATGAGCAGTTCTTC
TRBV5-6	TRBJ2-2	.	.	CASSLELPRELFF	TGTGCCAGCAGCTTGGAGCTGCCAAGGGAGCTGTTTTTT
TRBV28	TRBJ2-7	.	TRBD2	CASSFRLAGTGWQYF	TGTGCCAGCAGTTTCCGACTAGCGGGGACTGGGTGGCAGTACTTC
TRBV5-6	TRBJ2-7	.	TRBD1	CASSGTRGSLYEQYF	TGTGCCAGCAGCGGCACCAGGGGGTCTCTCTACGAGCAGTACTTC
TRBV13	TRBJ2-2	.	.	CASSPRLVAESTGELFF	TGTGCCAGCAGCCCCCGATTGGTAGCGGAGTCCACCGGGGAGCTGTTTTTT
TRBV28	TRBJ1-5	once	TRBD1	CASSFRDRGYQPQHF	TGTGCCAGCAGTTTTAGGGACAGGGGTTATCAGCCCCAGCATTTT
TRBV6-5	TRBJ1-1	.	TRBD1	CASSYSTGVTEAFF	TGTGCCAGCAGTTACTCCACAGGGGTGACTGAAGCTTTCTTT
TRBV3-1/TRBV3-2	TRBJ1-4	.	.	CASSPRQDEKLFF	TGTGCCAGCAGCCCCAGACAGGATGAAAAACTGTTTTTT
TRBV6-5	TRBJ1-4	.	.	CASSYARGATEKLFF	TGTGCCAGCAGTTACGCTAGGGGCGCGACAGAAAAACTGTTTTTT
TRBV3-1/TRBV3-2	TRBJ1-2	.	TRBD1	CASSPRTGDSGYTF	TGTGCCAGCAGCCCCCGGACAGGGGATAGTGGCTACACCTTC
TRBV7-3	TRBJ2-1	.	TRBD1	CASSHFPGQGGNEQFF	TGTGCCAGCAGCCACTTTCCGGGACAGGGTGGCAATGAGCAGTTCTTC
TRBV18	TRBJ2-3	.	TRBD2	CASSPWAPLAATDTQYF	TGTGCCAGCTCACCCTGGGCCCCGCTAGCGGCCACAGATACGCAGTATTTT
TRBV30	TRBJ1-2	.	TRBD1	CAWRYRGNYGYTF	TGTGCCTGGCGTTACAGGGGGAACTATGGCTACACCTTC
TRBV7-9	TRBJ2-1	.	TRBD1	CASSQDRGQGDEQFF	TGTGCCAGCAGCCAGGACAGGGGGCAGGGCGATGAGCAGTTCTTC
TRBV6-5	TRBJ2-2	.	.	CASRGVSGTGELFF	TGTGCCAGCAGGGGTGTGTCAGGCACCGGGGAGCTGTTTTTT
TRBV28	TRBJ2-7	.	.	CASSFAGTNYEQYF	TGTGCCAGCAGTTTCGCGGGAACCAACTACGAGCAGTACTTC
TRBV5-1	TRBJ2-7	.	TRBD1	CASSLSLDRASYEQYF	TGCGCCAGCAGCTTGTCTCTCGACAGGGCGAGCTACGAGCAGTACTTC
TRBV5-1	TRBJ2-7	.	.	CASSLVDQGTTYEQYF	TGCGCCAGCAGCTTGGTCGATCAGGGGACGACCTACGAGCAGTACTTC
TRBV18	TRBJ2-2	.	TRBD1	CASSQGTGAGELFF	TGTGCCAGCTCACAAGGGACAGGCGCCGGGGAGCTGTTTTTT
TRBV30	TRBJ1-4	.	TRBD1	CAWSLRPWDSISWETNEKLFF	TGTGCCTGGAGTTTAAGGCCTTGGGACAGCATAAGTTGGGAAACTAATGAAAAACTGTTTTTT
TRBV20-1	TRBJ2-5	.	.	CSASPGPGETQYF	TGCAGTGCTAGTCCAGGGCCGGGAGAGACCCAGTACTTC
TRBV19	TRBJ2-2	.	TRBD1	CASSMWTGGGELFF	TGTGCCAGTAGTATGTGGACAGGGGGCGGGGAGCTGTTTTTT
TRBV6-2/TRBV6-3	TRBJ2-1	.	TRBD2	CASSYSNGLGNNEQFF	TGTGCCAGCAGTTATTCCAACGGACTAGGGAACAATGAGCAGTTCTTC
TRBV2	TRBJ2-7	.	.	CASSPTGNYAYEQYF	TGTGCCAGCAGTCCAACAGGGAATTACGCCTACGAGCAGTACTTC
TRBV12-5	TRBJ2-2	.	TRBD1	CASGTGTGGHGELFF	TGTGCTAGTGGTACCGGGACAGGGGGCCACGGGGAGCTGTTTTTT
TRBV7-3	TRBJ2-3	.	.	CASSLGDTTQYF	TGTGCCAGCAGCTTAGGGGACACTACGCAGTATTTT
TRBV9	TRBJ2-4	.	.	CASSLGQTNIQYF	TGTGCCAGCAGCCTAGGACAGACAAACATTCAGTACTTC
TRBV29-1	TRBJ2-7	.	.	CSVDPGTYEQYF	TGCAGCGTTGACCCAGGGACCTACGAGCAGTACTTC
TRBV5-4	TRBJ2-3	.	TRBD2	CASSLAISGSTDTQYF	TGTGCCAGCAGCTTGGCCATTAGCGGGAGTACAGATACGCAGTATTTT
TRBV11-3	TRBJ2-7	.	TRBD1	CASSGRDRGQNEQYF	TGTGCCAGCAGCGGTCGGGACAGGGGGCAAAACGAGCAGTACTTC
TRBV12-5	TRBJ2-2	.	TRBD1	CASGLALQGAAGELFF	TGTGCTAGTGGTTTGGCACTACAGGGGGCGGCCGGGGAGCTGTTTTTT
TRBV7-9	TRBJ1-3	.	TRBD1	CASSLAGQGAYGNTIYF	TGTGCCAGCAGCTTAGCGGGGCAGGGGGCTTATGGAAACACCATATATTTT
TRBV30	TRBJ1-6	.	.	CAWSKTENNSPLHF	TGTGCCTGGAGTAAAACAGAGAATAATTCACCCCTCCACTTT
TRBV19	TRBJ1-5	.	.	CASSIEPGYQPQHF	TGTGCCAGTAGTATAGAGCCAGGGTATCAGCCCCAGCATTTT
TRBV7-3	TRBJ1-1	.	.	CASSPDWNTEAFF	TGTGCCAGCAGCCCCGACTGGAACACTGAAGCTTTCTTT
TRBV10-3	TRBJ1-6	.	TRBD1	CATRQGENSPLHF	TGTGCCACCAGACAGGGAGAAAATTCACCCCTCCACTTT
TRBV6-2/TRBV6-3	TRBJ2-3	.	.	CASSWGQAGTDTQYF	TGTGCCAGCAGTTGGGGGCAGGCGGGCACAGATACGCAGTATTTT
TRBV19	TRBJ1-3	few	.	CASSIGQSTGNTIYF	TGTGCCAGTAGTATTGGACAGTCTACGGGAAACACCATATATTTT
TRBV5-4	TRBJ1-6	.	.	CASSLAQEGSPLHF	TGTGCCAGCAGCTTGGCGCAGGAAGGATCACCCCTCCACTTT
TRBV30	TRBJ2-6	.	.	CAWSTQISSGANVLTF	TGTGCCTGGAGTACCCAGATCAGCTCTGGGGCCAACGTCCTGACTTTC
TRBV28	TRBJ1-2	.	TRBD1	CASSHSTGSNYGYTF	TGTGCCAGCAGTCACTCGACAGGGTCTAACTATGGCTACACCTTC
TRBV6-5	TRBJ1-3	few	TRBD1	CASSYRWRGLGNTIYF	TGTGCCAGCAGTTACCGGTGGAGGGGGCTTGGAAACACCATATATTTT
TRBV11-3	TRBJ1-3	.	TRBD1	CASSLGTGDVNTIYF	TGTGCCAGCAGCTTGGGGACAGGGGATGTAAACACCATATATTTT